The clone carrying this T cell receptor beta chain was observed a handful of times. The entry originates in a study of blood T cells in healthy people across ages. Between the trimmed V and J ends, which lost 3 bases and 0 bases, there was a span of 9 bases. This CDR3 contains 15 residues. With a J-beta primer mix and a sample-barcoded 5' primer, a second PCR ran 7 to 11 cycles. TCRdb fed the 5' RACE reads into MiXCR, producing one record per CDR3 protein. This table holds hundreds of thousands of distinct CDR3 sequences, 35% to 50% found once. Sequencing was performed on blood. The clonotype comes from a man at least 80 years old in good health. J is TRBJ2-4 and V is TRBV12-3 or TRBV12-4; D not certain. CDR3 region: CASSFWQLAKNIQYF. CDR3 bases: TGTGCCAGCAGTTTCTGGCAATTAGCCAAAAACATTCAGTACTTC.